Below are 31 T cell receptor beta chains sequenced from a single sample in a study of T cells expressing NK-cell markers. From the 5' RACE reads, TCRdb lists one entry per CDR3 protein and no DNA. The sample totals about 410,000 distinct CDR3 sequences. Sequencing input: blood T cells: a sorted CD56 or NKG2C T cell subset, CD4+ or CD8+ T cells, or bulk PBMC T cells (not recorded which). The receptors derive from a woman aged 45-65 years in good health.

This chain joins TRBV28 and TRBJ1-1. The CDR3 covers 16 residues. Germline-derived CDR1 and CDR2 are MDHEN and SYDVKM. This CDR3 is CASSLFLSEPSTEAFF.

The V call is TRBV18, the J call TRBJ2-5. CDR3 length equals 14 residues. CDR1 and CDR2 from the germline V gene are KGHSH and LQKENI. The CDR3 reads CASSPTGAYETQYF.

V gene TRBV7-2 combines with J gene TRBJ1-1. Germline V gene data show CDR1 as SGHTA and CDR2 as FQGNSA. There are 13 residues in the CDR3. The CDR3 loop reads CASSLFPRTEAFF.

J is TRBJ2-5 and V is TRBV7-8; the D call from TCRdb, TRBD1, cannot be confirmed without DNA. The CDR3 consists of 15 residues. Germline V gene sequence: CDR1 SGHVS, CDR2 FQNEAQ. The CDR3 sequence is CASSSGGTWGETQYF.

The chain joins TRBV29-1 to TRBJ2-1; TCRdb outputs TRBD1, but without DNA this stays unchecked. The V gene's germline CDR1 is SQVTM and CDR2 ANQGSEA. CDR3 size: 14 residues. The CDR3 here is CSVDGTPGGNEQFF.

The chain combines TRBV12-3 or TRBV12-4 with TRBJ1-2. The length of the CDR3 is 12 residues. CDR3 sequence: CASIQANYGYTF.

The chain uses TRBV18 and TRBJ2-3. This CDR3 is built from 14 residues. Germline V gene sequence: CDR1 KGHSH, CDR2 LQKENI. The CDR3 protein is CASSPSASPDTQYF.

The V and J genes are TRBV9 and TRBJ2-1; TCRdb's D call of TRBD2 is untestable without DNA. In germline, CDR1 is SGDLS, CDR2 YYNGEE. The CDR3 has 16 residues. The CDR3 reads CASSAIGLALIDEQFF.

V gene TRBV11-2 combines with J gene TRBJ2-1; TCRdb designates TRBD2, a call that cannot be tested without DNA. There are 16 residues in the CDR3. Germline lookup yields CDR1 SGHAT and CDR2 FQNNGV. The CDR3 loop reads CASSQQREGRGNEQFF.

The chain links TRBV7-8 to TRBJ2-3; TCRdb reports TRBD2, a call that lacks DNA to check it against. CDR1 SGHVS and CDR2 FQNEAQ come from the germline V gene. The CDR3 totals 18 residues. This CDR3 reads CASSLFLGSGSFSDTQYF.

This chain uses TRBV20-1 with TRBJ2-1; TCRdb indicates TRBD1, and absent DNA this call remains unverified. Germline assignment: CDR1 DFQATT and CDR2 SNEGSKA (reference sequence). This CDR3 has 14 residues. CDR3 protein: CSAIDPRRFNEQFF.

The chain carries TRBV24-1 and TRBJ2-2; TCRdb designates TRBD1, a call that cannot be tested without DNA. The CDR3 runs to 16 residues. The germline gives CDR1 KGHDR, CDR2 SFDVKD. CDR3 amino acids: CATSDTRGGNTGELFF.

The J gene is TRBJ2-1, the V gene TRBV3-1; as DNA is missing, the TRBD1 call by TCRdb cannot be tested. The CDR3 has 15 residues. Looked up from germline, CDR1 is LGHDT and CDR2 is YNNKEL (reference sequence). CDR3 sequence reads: CASSPPGSSYNEQFF.

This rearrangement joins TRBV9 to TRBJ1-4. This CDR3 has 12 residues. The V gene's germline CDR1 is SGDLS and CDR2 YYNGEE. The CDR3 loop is CASNPVNEKLFF.

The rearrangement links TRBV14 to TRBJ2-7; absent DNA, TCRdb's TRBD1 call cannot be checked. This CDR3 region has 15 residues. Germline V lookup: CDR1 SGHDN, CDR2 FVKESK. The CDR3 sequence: CASSPWGQGSDEQYF.

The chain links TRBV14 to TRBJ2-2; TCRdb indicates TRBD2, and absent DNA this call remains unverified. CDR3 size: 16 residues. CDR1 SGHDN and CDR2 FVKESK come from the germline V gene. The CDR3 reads CASSHRAGPNTGELFF.

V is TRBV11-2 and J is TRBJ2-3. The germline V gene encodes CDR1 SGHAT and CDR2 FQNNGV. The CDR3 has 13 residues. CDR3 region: CASSYQGTDTQYF.

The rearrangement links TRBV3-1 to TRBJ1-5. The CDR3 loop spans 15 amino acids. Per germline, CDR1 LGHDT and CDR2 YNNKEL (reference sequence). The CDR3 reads CASSQGPFSNQPQHF.

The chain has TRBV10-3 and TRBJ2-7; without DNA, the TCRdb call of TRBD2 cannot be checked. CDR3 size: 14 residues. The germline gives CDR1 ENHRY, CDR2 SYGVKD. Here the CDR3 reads CAISSSGRTHEQYF.

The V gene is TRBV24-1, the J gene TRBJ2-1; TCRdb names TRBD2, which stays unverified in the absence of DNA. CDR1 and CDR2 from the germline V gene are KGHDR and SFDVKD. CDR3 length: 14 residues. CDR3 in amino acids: CATSEALRVGEQFF.

The CDR3 protein is CASSQPQAGGPSYNEQFF. The chain uses TRBV5-1 and TRBJ2-1; TCRdb's D call, TRBD2, is unchecked because there is no DNA. CDR1 and CDR2 (germline): SGHRS, YFSETQ. This CDR3 contains 18 residues.

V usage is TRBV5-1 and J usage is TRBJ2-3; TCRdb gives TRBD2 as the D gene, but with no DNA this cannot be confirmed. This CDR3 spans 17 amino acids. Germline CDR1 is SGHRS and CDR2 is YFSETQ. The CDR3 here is CASAPRASGIYTDTQYF.

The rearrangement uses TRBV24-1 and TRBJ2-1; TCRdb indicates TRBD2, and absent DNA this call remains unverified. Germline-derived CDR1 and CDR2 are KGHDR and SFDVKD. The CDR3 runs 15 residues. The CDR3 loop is CATSALGGTSDEQFF.

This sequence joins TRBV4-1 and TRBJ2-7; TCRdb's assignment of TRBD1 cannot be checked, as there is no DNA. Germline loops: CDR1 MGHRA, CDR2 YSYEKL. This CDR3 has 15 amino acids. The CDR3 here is CASSRGGSETYEQYF.

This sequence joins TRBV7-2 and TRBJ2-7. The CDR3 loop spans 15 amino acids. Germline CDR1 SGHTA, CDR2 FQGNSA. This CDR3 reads CASSLIGGGPEEQYF.

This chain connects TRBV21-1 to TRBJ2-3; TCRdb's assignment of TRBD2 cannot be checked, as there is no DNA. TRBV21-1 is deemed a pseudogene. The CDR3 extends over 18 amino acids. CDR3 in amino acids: CASSKDRGGRASADTQYF.

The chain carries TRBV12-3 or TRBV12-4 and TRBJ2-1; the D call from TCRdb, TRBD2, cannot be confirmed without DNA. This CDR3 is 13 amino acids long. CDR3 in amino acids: CACREGRVNEQFF.

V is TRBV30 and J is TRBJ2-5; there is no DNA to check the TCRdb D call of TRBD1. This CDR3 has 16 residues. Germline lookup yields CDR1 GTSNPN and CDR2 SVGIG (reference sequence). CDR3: CAWSSRGRGEQETQYF.

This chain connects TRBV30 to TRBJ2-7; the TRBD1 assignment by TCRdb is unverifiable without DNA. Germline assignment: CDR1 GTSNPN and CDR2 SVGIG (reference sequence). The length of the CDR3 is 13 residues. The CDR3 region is CASLRDNSYEQYF.

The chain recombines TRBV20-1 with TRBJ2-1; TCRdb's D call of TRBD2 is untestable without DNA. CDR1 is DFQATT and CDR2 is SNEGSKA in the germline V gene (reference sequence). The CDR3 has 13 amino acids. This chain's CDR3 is CSARGSSGRVQFF.

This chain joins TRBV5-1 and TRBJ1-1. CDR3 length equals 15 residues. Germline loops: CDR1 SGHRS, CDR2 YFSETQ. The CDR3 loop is CASSSFPARYTEAFF. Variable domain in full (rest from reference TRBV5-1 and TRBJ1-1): KAGVTQTPRYLIKTRGQQVTLSCSPISGHRSVSWYQQTPGQGLQFLFEYFSETQRNKGNFPGRFSGRQFSNSRSEMNVSTLELGDSALYLCASSSFPARYTEAFFGQGTRLTVV.